This TCR beta chain was retrieved from a study of cytomegalovirus exposure and HLA in healthy donors. Study-level results: After further analysis at a later stage, 16,951 TCR beta sequences were associated with HLA alleles at 0.05 false discovery rate. TCR beta chains associated with HLA were, in a later analysis, more clonally expanded than equally common others.

Nominally healthy donors provided the samples, though records likely missed some immune exposures. Amplification used 60 Vbeta primers and 13 Jbeta primers. The method was immunoSEQ multiplex PCR; TCRdb's version includes in-frame clones alone and lacks a portion of them. The table lists approximately 51,000 clones, roughly 76% of them singletons. A remark on this clone: Its cognate antigen is unknown.

Trimming removed 5 bases from V and 2 bases from J; junction bases left unmatched: 5. The CDR3 has 15 amino acids. Germline V lookup: CDR1 SGHAT, CDR2 FQNNGV. This receptor was identified in a man aged 25 to 45 in good health and CMV-seronegative. J is TRBJ2-3 and V is TRBV11-2; TRBD2 aligns across 9 bases. The sample taken for sequencing was PBMCs. The CDR3 DNA reads TGTGCCAGCAGCCTCAGACTAGCGGCCACAGATACGCAGTATTTT. This translates into CASSLRLAATDTQYF.